A single sample is the source of the 21 T cell receptor beta chains below, sequenced in a study of identifying expanded T cells in peripheral blood. Assay used: immunoSEQ multiplex PCR; TCRdb lists only in-frame clones, some missing. The table includes around 99,000 clones, roughly nine tenths detected once. Sequenced input: blood. The source is a person aged 18 to 69 in good health.

The rearrangement joins TRBV6-4 to TRBJ1-5; possibly TRBD1 for D (6 bases). V lost 4 bases and J lost 2, with 9 bases in between. The germline CDR1 and CDR2 sequences are MRHNA and SNTAGT. The CDR3 spans 14 residues. This chain's CDR3 is CASSARQGNQPQHF. The CDR3 nucleotides are TGTGCCAGCAGTGCCAGACAGGGCAATCAGCCCCAGCATTTT.

This clone appeared a single time. The CDR3 DNA reads TGTGCCAGCAGCTTGGGGCCCCTAGCGGGAGGTGGAGAGACCCAGTACTTC. This sequence encodes CASSLGPLAGGGETQYF. The V gene is TRBV7-3, the J gene TRBJ2-5; 11 bases align to TRBD2. Trimming took 3 bases from V and 4 from J; bases not matched to a gene: 10. The CDR3 covers 17 residues. CDR1 and CDR2 from the germline V gene are SGHTA and FQGTGA.

The rearrangement joins TRBV4-1 to TRBJ2-3; TRBD2 is a possible D gene (6 bases). Per germline, CDR1 MGHRA and CDR2 YSYEKL. V was trimmed by 0 bases and J by 0 bases, leaving 13 bases between them. The CDR3 loop spans 17 amino acids. The CDR3 sequence: CASSQDPTRTSTDTQYF. For the CDR3, the DNA is TGCGCCAGCAGCCAAGATCCGACTAGGACTAGCACAGATACGCAGTATTTT.

The chain joins TRBV2 to TRBJ2-7; 8 positions agree with TRBD1. This CDR3 is 13 amino acids long. Looked up from germline, CDR1 is SNHLY and CDR2 is FYNNEI. The V segment lost 5 bases and the J segment 3 bases; nucleotides outside the gene matches: 3. The CDR3 protein is CASSFGQGYEQYF. As DNA, the CDR3 is TGTGCCAGCAGTTTTGGACAGGGCTACGAGCAGTACTTC.

CDR3 region: CASRDYRATNEKLFF. CDR3 in DNA: TGTGCCAGTAGGGACTACAGGGCAACTAATGAAAAACTGTTTTTT. The chain uses TRBV19 and TRBJ1-4; D possibly corresponds to TRBD1 (6 bases). Trimming pared 6 bases from V and 0 bases from J, leaving 11 bases between. CDR3 size: 15 residues. Germline V gene sequence: CDR1 LNHDA, CDR2 SQIVND (reference sequence). Together with reference TRBV19 and TRBJ1-4, the CDR3 gives the full variable domain: DGGITQSPKYLFRKEGQNVTLSCEQNLNHDAMYWYRQDPGQGLRLIYYSQIVNDFQKGDIAEGYSVSREKKESFPLTVTSAQKNPTAFYLCASRDYRATNEKLFFGSGTQLSVL.

The chain combines TRBV29-1 with TRBJ1-1; unclear D gene. In germline, CDR1 is SQVTM, CDR2 ANQGSEA. CDR3 length equals 12 residues. The ends were cut back, 5 bases at V and 1 base at J, with 8 bases in the middle. Written as DNA, the CDR3 is TGCAGCGTTTCCCAGACGAACACTGAAGCTTTCTTT. This sequence encodes CSVSQTNTEAFF.

This clone has a single count. This chain uses TRBV6-1 with TRBJ2-7; 13 bases are a match to TRBD2. The CDR3 contains 14 residues. After removal of 5 bases from V and 7 bases from J, the junction contained 5 bases not matched to a gene. Germline V gives CDR1 MNHNS, CDR2 SASEGT. In DNA form, the CDR3 reads TGTGCCAGCAGTATCACTAGCGGGAGGGGTGAGCAGTACTTC. Translated: CASSITSGRGEQYF.

In its sample, this clone was seen once. J is TRBJ2-7 and V is TRBV28, with D perhaps TRBD1 (5 bases). V gave up 9 bases and J gave up 5 bases, with 11 bases separating them. The CDR3 sequence is 11 residues long. The germline V gene encodes CDR1 MDHEN and CDR2 SYDVKM. The CDR3 nucleotides are TGTGCCAGTTTCAGGGATCACGAGCAGTACTTC. The encoded protein is CASFRDHEQYF.

The genes are TRBV9 and TRBJ2-4; D uncertain. The CDR3 is 13 residues long. Germline V gene lookup returns CDR1 SGDLS and CDR2 YYNGEE. V lost 9 bases and J lost 7, with 17 bases in between. This CDR3 is CANHTTPWNIQYF. CDR3 DNA: TGTGCCAATCACACTACGCCGTGGAACATTCAGTACTTC.

This chain joins TRBV6-6 and TRBJ2-7; D possibly uses TRBD1 or TRBD2 (5 bases each). The CDR3 is 14 amino acids. With 0 bases removed from V and 4 bases from J, the gap between germline ends came to 10 bases. The germline V gene has CDR1 MNHNY and CDR2 SVGAGI (reference sequence). The CDR3 loop reads CASSYSGDIYEQYF. CDR3 coding DNA: TGTGCCAGCAGTTACTCGGGGGATATTTACGAGCAGTACTTC.

CDR3 region: CASSPSNGDEQFF. CDR3 in DNA: TGTGCCAGCAGTCCCTCAAATGGCGATGAGCAGTTCTTC. This rearrangement joins TRBV27 to TRBJ2-1; no definite D call. V gave up 5 bases and J gave up 8 bases, with 13 bases separating them. The germline CDR1 and CDR2 sequences are MNHEY and SMNVEV (reference sequence). The CDR3 runs to 13 residues.

J is TRBJ1-2 and V is TRBV10-3; tentative D call: TRBD1 (6 bases). The CDR3 is 15 residues long. Germline CDR1 is ENHRY and CDR2 is SYGVKD. V was cut by 3 bases and J by 3 bases, with 14 bases left in between. For the CDR3, the DNA is TGTGCCATCAGTGACTCAGCAGGGGCTGACTATGGCTACACCTTC. This gives the protein CAISDSAGADYGYTF.

The V call is TRBV11-3, the J call TRBJ1-1; D ambiguous. The CDR3 totals 13 residues. CDR1 and CDR2 (germline): SGHNT, YENEEA. V was pared by 2 bases and J by 5 bases, with 9 bases between. The CDR3 DNA reads as TGTGCCAGCAGCTTAAGGCCCACGACTGAAGCTTTCTTT. The encoded protein is CASSLRPTTEAFF.

The V gene is TRBV5-1, the J gene TRBJ2-5; D ambiguous. The CDR3 has 15 amino acids. Germline-derived CDR1 and CDR2 are SGHRS and YFSETQ. Trimming took 0 bases from V and 4 from J, leaving 13 bases between them. The CDR3 region is CASSLATQKGETQYF. CDR3 nucleotide sequence: TGCGCCAGCAGCTTGGCCACCCAAAAAGGAGAGACCCAGTACTTC.

V usage is TRBV28 and J usage is TRBJ2-7, with D unclear. Deletions cut 3 bases from V and 0 bases from J, with 9 bases between. Germline loops: CDR1 MDHEN, CDR2 SYDVKM. The CDR3 has 14 residues. The CDR3 spells CASSLMTSSYEQYF. The CDR3 nucleotides read TGTGCCAGCAGTTTGATGACGAGCTCCTACGAGCAGTACTTC.

V is TRBV19 and J is TRBJ2-1, with 13 bases fitting TRBD2. Germline assignment: CDR1 LNHDA and CDR2 SQIVND (reference sequence). There are 18 residues in the CDR3. J was trimmed by 7 bases and V by 6 bases; bases with no gene match: 15. CDR3 nucleotide sequence: TGTGCCAGTAGCCTCCCCATCGGACTAGCGGGAGTATCTAATGAGCAGTTCTTC. Translating it yields CASSLPIGLAGVSNEQFF. Full variable domain (missing parts from reference TRBV19 and TRBJ2-1): DGGITQSPKYLFRKEGQNVTLSCEQNLNHDAMYWYRQDPGQGLRLIYYSQIVNDFQKGDIAEGYSVSREKKESFPLTVTSAQKNPTAFYLCASSLPIGLAGVSNEQFFGPGTRLTVL.

The rearrangement links TRBV11-2 to TRBJ2-7; 8 positions match TRBD2. Looked up from germline, CDR1 is SGHAT and CDR2 is FQNNGV. V lost 5 bases, J lost 1 base, and 7 bases stayed unmatched. The CDR3 is 15 residues long. CDR3 protein: CASSITSGESYEQYF. CDR3 sequence (DNA): TGTGCCAGCAGCATTACTAGCGGCGAGTCCTACGAGCAGTACTTC. The variable domain in full, completed from reference TRBV11-2 and TRBJ2-7, reads EAGVAQSPRYKIIEKRQSVAFWCNPISGHATLYWYQQILGQGPKLLIQFQNNGVVDDSQLPKDRFSAERLKGVDSTLKIQPAKLEDSAVYLCASSITSGESYEQYFGPGTRLTVT.

The rearrangement uses TRBV19 and TRBJ2-1, with D possibly being TRBD1 (5 bases). Trimming left V 4 bases short and J 8 bases short, with 21 bases between. CDR3 length: 16 amino acids. From germline, CDR1 is LNHDA and CDR2 SQIVND (reference sequence). As DNA, the CDR3 is TGTGCCAGTAGTAGAGTCTGGGCCCCCCAGGGCGATGAGCAGTTCTTC. It specifies CASSRVWAPQGDEQFF.

The J gene is TRBJ1-1, the V gene TRBV2, with D possibly TRBD1 on 6 matching bases. Trimming took 1 base from V and 7 from J, leaving 13 bases between them. The length of the CDR3 is 14 residues. Germline lookup yields CDR1 SNHLY and CDR2 FYNNEI. In DNA form, the CDR3 reads TGTGCCAGCAGTGAAGGGGGGCTGAAGATTGAAGCTTTCTTT. It codes for CASSEGGLKIEAFF.

The DNA of the CDR3 is TGTGCCAGCTCACCACAGGCAGAGAAGAGCCACACTGAAGCTTTCTTT. Its translation is CASSPQAEKSHTEAFF. The rearrangement joins TRBV18 to TRBJ1-1; D is unclear. The CDR3 sequence is 16 residues long. Trimming shortened V by 1 base and J by 3 bases, and 15 bases separated the two germline ends. The germline gives CDR1 KGHSH, CDR2 LQKENI.

CDR3 in amino acids: CASSMDRAKAFF. CDR3 nucleotides: TGTGCCAGCAGCATGGACAGGGCAAAAGCTTTCTTT. The rearrangement uses TRBV7-9 and TRBJ1-1, with 8 nucleotides matching TRBD1. The CDR3 contains 12 residues. Germline lookup yields CDR1 SEHNR and CDR2 FQNEAQ (reference sequence). V lost 5 bases and J lost 9; bases outside the gene matches: 5.